The 2 T cell receptor beta chains listed next were all sequenced from one sample in a study of post-analysis software for immune sequencing data. Points from the study as a whole: Controls showed lower frequencies than patients for roughly 5 TRBV segments, and TRBV5-6, TRBV5-1 and TRBV20-1 were among these.

Unique molecular identifiers were present in the TCR beta cDNA libraries. Using its own MiXCR run on the PCR reads, TCRdb lists one record per CDR3 protein. The sample contains under 900,000 distinct CDR3 sequences, approximately 50% of which appear only once. No antigen is known for these receptors. Material for sequencing was blood. These receptors originate from a girl aged 10 to 17 with multiple sclerosis.

This clonotype appeared a few times. The chain recombines TRBV4-1 with TRBJ2-7; 8 bases map to TRBD2. The CDR3 contains 16 residues. Unmatched junction bases numbered 6, after V lost 1 base and J lost 1 base. Germline V CDR1 and CDR2: MGHRA, YSYEKL. The CDR3 spells CASSQAQRGQSYEQYF. For the CDR3, the DNA is TGCGCCAGCAGCCAAGCCCAGCGGGGGCAATCCTACGAGCAGTACTTC.

CDR3 nucleotide sequence: TGTGCCAGCAGTAGGGGGGGATTCTATGCCGGCTACACCTTC. This translates into CASSRGGFYAGYTF. This chain links TRBV6-5 with TRBJ1-2; maybe TRBD1 (6 bases). V was trimmed by 5 bases and J by 8 bases, leaving 18 bases between them. Germline V lookup: CDR1 MNHEY, CDR2 SVGAGI. The CDR3 consists of 14 residues.